The sequence of this T cell receptor (beta chain) was determined in a study of beta chain features in type 1 diabetes. Notes on the study in general: Researchers report that Type 1 diabetes patients had moderately but significantly shorter TCRB CDR3s across all four CD4+ subsets.

Expressed TCRB transcripts were sequenced because the isolated RNA had all been reverse transcribed beforehand. TCRdb's table, derived via immunoSEQ multiplex PCR, lists solely in-frame clones and lacks some. The sample holds about 390,000 clones, around 10% seen once. In germline, CDR1 is MGHDK, CDR2 SYGVNS. The CDR3 sequence is 14 residues long. V lost 4 bases and J lost 7, with 14 bases in between. As to this clone: Its matching antigen is unknown.

There was one heparinised blood draw per donor, averaging about 110 mL. The chain uses TRBV25-1 and TRBJ1-5, with a tentative D call TRBD1 (5 bases). This TCR derives from a young man with type 1 diabetes. Sequenced input: central memory CD4+ T cells from blood. CDR3 nucleotide sequence: TGTGCCAGCAGTGGCGCAGGGCGGGTACAGCCCCAGCATTTT. Its translation: CASSGAGRVQPQHF.